This TCR beta chain was identified during a study of cytomegalovirus exposure and HLA in healthy donors (dated by TCRdb to 2015 to 2018). In terms of the full investigation: An earlier analysis of approximately 600 of the donors reported 250 to 300 Gb of sequence data and about 100 million unique TCR beta sequences from about 179 million T cells. Roughly 300 gigabases of sequencing data and tens of millions of unique TCR sequences were included in an early release covering roughly 700 HLA-typed donors. Among the roughly 390 genotyped donors, about 85% belonged to the genetic ancestry cluster associated with self-reported Caucasian donors. The study was designed to test whether signatures of past pathogen exposure could be identified by cataloging public T cell receptors. The T cell repertoires of 666 subjects were profiled by immunosequencing and related to cytomegalovirus serostatus. Besides the first cohort of about 730 subjects, a separate validation cohort made up of 120 different subjects was used. High-throughput TCR immunosequencing, statistical association of individual TCRs with disease status, and machine learning were combined to predict cytomegalovirus infection status. A later analysis re-analyzed previously published TCR beta repertoires from 666 donors and added high-resolution HLA genotyping to study TCR occurrence patterns. Rather than drawing on any new phenotypic data, the later analysis identified candidate immune exposures from TCR beta sequences and the way those sequences occurred across donors. To decide whether each TCR beta V gene segment behaved as functional or pseudogenic, an earlier analysis of 587 of the donors relied on high-throughput TCR beta sequencing. Donor age, sex, ethnicity and CMV serostatus were collected together with the repertoire data. A later genetic analysis took genome-wide SNP genotypes for about 65% of the 666 donors and used that subset as a discovery cohort. Every repertoire in the discovery cohort had been generated on one and the same sequencing platform. Class I and class II HLA loci were covered by the typing at four-digit resolution. Typing coverage differed by locus: A, B, C, DRB1 and DQB1 were typed in about 620-640 donors, DQA1 in 500 to 550, DPA1 in 600 to 610, and DPB1 in around 490. Because of strong linkage in the cohort, five DR-DQ haplotypes were treated as single units for association and clustering. On average, approximately 250,000 unique TCR beta nucleotide sequences were sequenced per donor among about 400 genotyped donors of the cohort, with 15% to 20% of those sequences being non-productive.

Libraries came from the immunoSEQ multiplex PCR assay. For the multiplex PCR, a mixture combining 60 forward primers for TCR Vbeta segments and 13 reverse primers for TCR Jbeta segments was used. The CDR3 region of rearranged TCR beta genes was amplified from genomic DNA with a multiplex PCR assay. The Illumina HiSeq System was used to sequence the amplified TCR beta libraries as 87-base-pair reads. The paper's processing steps were these. Across the 670 or so repertoires, a later analysis counted tens of millions of unique TCR beta chains, roughly 11 million of which were shared by at least two donors. A nearest-neighbor algorithm error-corrected the raw reads and collapsed the reads into unique sequences, merging closely related sequences to remove PCR and sequencing errors. CDR3 sequences were aligned to IMGT reference sequences to assign V, D and J gene segments. For a sequence to be retained, at least a six-nucleotide match to both a V gene segment and a J gene segment was required. Rearrangements were classified as productive when the CDR3 lacked stop codons and remained in frame with V and J, and all other rearrangements were classified as non-productive. CDR3 was defined according to IMGT convention as the region running from the second conserved V-encoded cysteine to the conserved J-encoded phenylalanine. In an earlier analysis of approximately 590 of the donors, sequences lacking an unambiguous match to a single V gene segment were excluded. In an earlier analysis of several hundred of the donors, V segments were called functional above 56.7% productive rearrangements and were called segregating when the between-donor standard deviation exceeded 5%. A statistical classification framework was developed to diagnose cytomegalovirus status using the catalog of TCR beta chain sequences. V and J gene assignment, in a later analysis, came from comparing TCR nucleotide sequences with IMGT/GENE-DB human TR gene sequences. The TCRdist pipeline was used in a later analysis to assign CDR3 sequences and most-parsimonious VDJ recombination scenarios. A later analysis defined each TCR beta chain by its CDR3 amino acid sequence plus V-gene family, and excluded reads lacking a unique V-gene family. A later analysis removed 592 highly shared, low-generation-probability nucleotide sequences to deal with suspected cross-contamination and a sequencing artifact. In a later analysis, a clonal expansion index was calculated for each public chain from normalized within-repertoire ranks of inferred template counts. In a later analysis, generation probabilities were computed with a VDJ recombination model fitted to out-of-frame rearrangements, and the resulting probabilities were checked against IGoR. In a later analysis, TCR-TCR, TCR-HLA and TCR-CMV co-occurrence was scored with hypergeometric tests, and a repertoire-size bias correction was applied to TCR pairs. To estimate false discovery rates, a later analysis permuted the HLA or CMV assignments 20 times. A later analysis grouped co-occurring TCRs with DBSCAN, adding TCRdist sequence similarity when clustering within HLA-allele-positive subsets. Repertoires with fewer than 30,000 or more than 120,000 public chains were left out of co-occurrence clustering, as were five repertoires with anomalous nucleotide sharing. This immuneACCESS table, as held by TCRdb, lists in-frame sequences with V and J called but not all clones. Of the missing ones, under half trace to an unresolved V gene in checked studies; the others have no known cause. The V and J calls and clone size are taken from that table; D and trimming were inferred from the DNA. The table for this sample lists 65,000 to 85,000 clones; more than 55% of them were counted only once. The top ten clones comprise 4% to 5% of the sample.

The cohort comprised hundreds of healthy bone marrow donors. All cohort members were sampled while nominally healthy, although unrecorded immune exposures were likely present. The donor tested CMV seropositive and was one of the 289 seropositive cohort members. A peripheral blood sample was provided by each donor, and peripheral blood mononuclear cells were used for TCR beta sequencing. Genomic DNA extraction from the blood cell samples was performed with the Qiagen DNeasy Blood Extraction Kit. The investigation overall reported the following: A total of roughly 160 TCR beta chains were listed by the study as associated with cytomegalovirus. A later analysis associated 15,000 to 20,000 TCR beta sequences with specific HLA alleles at a false discovery rate of 0.05. In a later genetic analysis, fewer N-insertions in productive TCRs were reported among donors in an Asian-associated ancestry cluster than the approximately 710-donor mean. Strong co-occurrence of HLA alleles, especially DR and DQ, made assigning TCR associations to individual alleles difficult. Because counts were too low, roughly 16 rarely observed V segments, including chromosome 9 orphons, were left out of the earlier analysis of about 620 of the donors. In a later analysis, the rate of TCR association differed among HLA loci, with DRB1 alleles having the most associated TCRs and HLA-C alleles having the fewest. In a later genetic analysis, a missense DCLRE1C variant was associated with V-gene and J-gene trimming of TCR beta chains, and the association was replicated in an independent cohort. A cluster of highly shared sequence variants was judged likely to represent a technical artifact of the sequencing pipeline. The authors suggested that the approach could potentially be extended to other disease states and immunological phenotypes. According to a later analysis, parvovirus B19, influenza, CMV and Epstein-Barr virus appeared linked to several top co-occurrence clusters. Because HLA typing was missing for some donors at each locus, association tests included only the typed subset. Immune exposure information for the cohort was limited to CMV serostatus. In a later analysis, HLA-associated TCR beta chains showed more clonal expansion and lower generation probabilities than non-associated chains that were equally common. While some public TCRs were present in many individuals, most TCR sequences turned up only very rarely across donors. A further reported finding was that TCR beta sequences accurately predicted the HLA-A and HLA-B alleles for most subjects in the first cohort. Because the 87-base-pair reads could not distinguish some IMGT-functional V segments, including TRBV6-2 and TRBV6-3, those segments were excluded. A later analysis found that most CMV-associated TCR beta chains appeared HLA-restricted, with HLA associations seemingly driven largely by CMV exposure. Correlated functional status among segregating V segments might be attributable to linkage disequilibrium, but an unknown experimental factor could not be ruled out. In an earlier analysis of approximately 590 of the donors, most TCR beta V segments appeared in productive rearrangements about 87% or about 30% of the time, broadly matching IMGT annotations. The presence/absence analyses assumed that sequencing depth was roughly uniform across donors, and that assumption may not be true. A few of the identified cytomegalovirus-associated TCR beta chains were confirmed in vitro to be specific for cytomegalovirus antigens. This cohort had only TCR beta chains sequenced, and the lack of alpha or paired-chain data limited which features could be detected. The classifier was reported to diagnose cytomegalovirus status with high specificity and sensitivity in both the original and validation cohorts.

Including cysteine and phenylalanine, the CDR3 has 14 amino acids. Here the CDR3 DNA is all that survives: 42 bases in frame from base 1. For CDR1 and CDR2, the germline V gene lists SGHDN and FVKESK. Trimming removed 5 bases from V and 0 bases from J, leaving 10 bases between the germline ends. Comment on this clone: The antigen this receptor binds is unknown. No base-level quality is on record; no much larger clone is a single base apart.

The receptor comes from a man between 60 and 75 years old in good health and CMV-seropositive. The sequence is built from TRBV14 and TRBJ1-1; D gene: possibly TRBD1, on 6 matching bases. The sequenced material came from PBMCs. The encoded CDR3 is CASSTQGLNTEAFF. The DNA reads as follows: TGTGCCAGCAGCACTCAGGGGTTGAACACTGAAGCTTTCTTT. Outside the CDR3, residues come from the reference TRBV14 and TRBJ1-1 proteins, so the full variable domain is: EAGVTQFPSHSVIEKGQTVTLRCDPISGHDNLYWYRRVMGKEIKFLLHFVKESKQDESGMPNNRFLAERTGGTYSTLKVQPAELEDSGVYFCASSTQGLNTEAFFGQGTRLTVV.